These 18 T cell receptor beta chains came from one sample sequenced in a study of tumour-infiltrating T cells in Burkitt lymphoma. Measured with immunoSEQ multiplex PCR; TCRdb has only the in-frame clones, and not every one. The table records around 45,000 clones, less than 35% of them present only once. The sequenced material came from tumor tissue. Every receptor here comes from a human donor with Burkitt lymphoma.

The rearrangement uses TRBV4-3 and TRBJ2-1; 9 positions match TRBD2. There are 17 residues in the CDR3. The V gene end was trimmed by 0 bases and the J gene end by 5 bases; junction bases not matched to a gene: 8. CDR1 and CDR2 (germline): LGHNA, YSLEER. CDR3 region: CASSQDLPSGVDNEQFF. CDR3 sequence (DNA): TGCGCCAGCAGCCAAGACCTCCCTAGCGGGGTGGACAATGAGCAGTTCTTC.

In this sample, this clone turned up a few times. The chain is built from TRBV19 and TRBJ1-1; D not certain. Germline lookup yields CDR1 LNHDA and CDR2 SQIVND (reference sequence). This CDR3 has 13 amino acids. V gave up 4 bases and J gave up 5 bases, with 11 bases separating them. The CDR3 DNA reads TGTGCCAGTAGTAACGGAGGGAAAACTGAAGCTTTCTTT. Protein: CASSNGGKTEAFF.

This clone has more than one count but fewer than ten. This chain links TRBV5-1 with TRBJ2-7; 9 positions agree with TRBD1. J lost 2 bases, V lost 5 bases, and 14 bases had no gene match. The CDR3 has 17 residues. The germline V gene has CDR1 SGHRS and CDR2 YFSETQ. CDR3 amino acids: CASRTGTGSKGAYEQYF. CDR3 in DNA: TGCGCCAGCAGGACAGGGACAGGGTCAAAAGGCGCCTACGAGCAGTACTTC.

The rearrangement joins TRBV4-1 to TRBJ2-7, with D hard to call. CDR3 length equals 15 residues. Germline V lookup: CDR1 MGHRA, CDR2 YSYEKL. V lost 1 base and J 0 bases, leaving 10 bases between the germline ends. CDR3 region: CASSQGLASSYEQYF. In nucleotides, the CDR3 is TGCGCCAGCAGCCAAGGGCTTGCCAGCTCCTACGAGCAGTACTTC.

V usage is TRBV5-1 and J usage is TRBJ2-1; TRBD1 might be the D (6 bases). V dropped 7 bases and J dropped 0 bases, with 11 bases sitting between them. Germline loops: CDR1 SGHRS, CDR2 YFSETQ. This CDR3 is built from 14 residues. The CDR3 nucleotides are TGCGCCAGCTCCCGGGACATCTCCTACAATGAGCAGTTCTTC. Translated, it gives CASSRDISYNEQFF.

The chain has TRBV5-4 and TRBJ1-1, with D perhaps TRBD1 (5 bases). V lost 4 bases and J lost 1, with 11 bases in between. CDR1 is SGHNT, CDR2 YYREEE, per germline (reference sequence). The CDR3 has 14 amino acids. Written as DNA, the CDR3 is TGTGCCAGCAGCCAGGACATCTCGAACACTGAAGCTTTCTTT. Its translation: CASSQDISNTEAFF.

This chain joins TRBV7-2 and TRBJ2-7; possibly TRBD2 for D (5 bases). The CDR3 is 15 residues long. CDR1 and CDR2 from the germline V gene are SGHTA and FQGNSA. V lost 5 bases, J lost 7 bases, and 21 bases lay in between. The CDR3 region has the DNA TGTGCCAGCAGCGGAGCAGTACGGAGCCGAGGGGAGCAGTACTTC. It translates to CASSGAVRSRGEQYF.

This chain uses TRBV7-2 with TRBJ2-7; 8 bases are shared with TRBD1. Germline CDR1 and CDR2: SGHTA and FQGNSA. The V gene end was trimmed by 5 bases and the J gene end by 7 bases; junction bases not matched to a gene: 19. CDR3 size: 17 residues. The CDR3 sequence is CASSPRQGSDRAREQYF. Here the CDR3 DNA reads TGTGCCAGCAGCCCAAGACAGGGCTCGGACAGGGCTCGAGAGCAGTACTTC.

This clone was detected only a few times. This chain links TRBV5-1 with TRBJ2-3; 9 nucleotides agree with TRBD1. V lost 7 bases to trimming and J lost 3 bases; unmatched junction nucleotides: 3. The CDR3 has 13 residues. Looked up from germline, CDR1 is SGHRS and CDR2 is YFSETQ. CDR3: CASSGQGTDTQYF. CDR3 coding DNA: TGCGCCAGCTCGGGACAGGGAACAGATACGCAGTATTTT.

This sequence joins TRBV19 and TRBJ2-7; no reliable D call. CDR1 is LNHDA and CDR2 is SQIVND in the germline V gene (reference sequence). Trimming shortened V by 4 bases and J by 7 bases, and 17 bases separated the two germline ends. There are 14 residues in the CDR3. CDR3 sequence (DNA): TGTGCCAGTAGTAAGCCCCCGCCTAGTGGAGAGCAGTACTTC. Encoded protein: CASSKPPPSGEQYF.

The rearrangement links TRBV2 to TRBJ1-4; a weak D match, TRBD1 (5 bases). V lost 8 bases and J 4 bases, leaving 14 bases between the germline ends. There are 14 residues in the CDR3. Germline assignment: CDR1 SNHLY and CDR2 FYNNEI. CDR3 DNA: TGTGCCAGCGGGGGACGTGGGCGTAATGAAAAACTGTTTTTT. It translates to CASGGRGRNEKLFF.

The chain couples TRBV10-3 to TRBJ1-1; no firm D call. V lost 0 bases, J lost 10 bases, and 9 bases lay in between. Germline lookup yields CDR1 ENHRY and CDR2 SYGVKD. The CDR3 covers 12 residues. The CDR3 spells CAISESGPRAFF. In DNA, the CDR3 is TGTGCCATCAGTGAGTCCGGCCCCAGAGCTTTCTTT.

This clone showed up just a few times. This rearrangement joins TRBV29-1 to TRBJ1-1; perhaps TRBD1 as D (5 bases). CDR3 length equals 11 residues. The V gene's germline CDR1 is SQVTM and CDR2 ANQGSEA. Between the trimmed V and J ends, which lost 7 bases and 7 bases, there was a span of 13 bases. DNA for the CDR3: TGCAGCGGAGTTCGGGACGTTGAAGCTTTCTTT. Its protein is CSGVRDVEAFF.

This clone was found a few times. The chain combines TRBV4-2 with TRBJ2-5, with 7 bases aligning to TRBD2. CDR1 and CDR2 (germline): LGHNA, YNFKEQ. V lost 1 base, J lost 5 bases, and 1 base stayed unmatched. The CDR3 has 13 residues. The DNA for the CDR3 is TGTGCCAGCAGCCAAGCCGGGGGGGAGACCCAGTACTTC. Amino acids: CASSQAGGETQYF.

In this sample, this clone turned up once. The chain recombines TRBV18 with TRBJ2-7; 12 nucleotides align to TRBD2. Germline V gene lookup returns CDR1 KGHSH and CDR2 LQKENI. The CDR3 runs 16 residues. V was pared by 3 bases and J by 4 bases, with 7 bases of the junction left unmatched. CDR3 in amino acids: CASSPHLAGGGYEQYF. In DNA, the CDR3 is TGTGCCAGCTCACCCCATCTAGCGGGGGGGGGTTACGAGCAGTACTTC.

This CDR3 reads CASSSQGQGGAEAFF. CDR3 in DNA: TGTGCCAGTAGTTCCCAGGGACAGGGGGGAGCTGAAGCTTTCTTT. This chain connects TRBV19 to TRBJ1-1, with 11 bases matching TRBD1. CDR3 size: 15 residues. Germline trimming cut 5 bases from V and 6 bases from J; bases unmatched to any gene: 8. The germline V gene has CDR1 LNHDA and CDR2 SQIVND (reference sequence).

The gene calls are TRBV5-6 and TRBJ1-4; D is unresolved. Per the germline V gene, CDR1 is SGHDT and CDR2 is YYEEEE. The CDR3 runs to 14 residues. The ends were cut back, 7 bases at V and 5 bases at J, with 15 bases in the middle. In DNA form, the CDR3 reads TGTGCCAGCTCCAACTTGGGGAGGAATGAAAAACTGTTTTTT. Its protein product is CASSNLGRNEKLFF.

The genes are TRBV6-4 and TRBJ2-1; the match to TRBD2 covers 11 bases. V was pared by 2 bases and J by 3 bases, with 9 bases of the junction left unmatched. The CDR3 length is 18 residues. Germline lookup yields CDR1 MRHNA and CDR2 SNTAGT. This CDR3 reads CASSDTFSSGGDYNEQFF. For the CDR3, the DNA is TGTGCCAGCAGTGACACCTTTAGTAGCGGGGGGGACTACAATGAGCAGTTCTTC.